Detailed here is one T cell receptor (beta chain). Original processing notes: Scientists estimated how many nucleated cells there were by amplifying reference gene primers. Here immunoSEQ multiplex PCR was the method, and the copy in TCRdb shows in-frame clones only, minus some. V, J and clone size are taken as reported in that table, and D and trimming were inferred from the DNA itself. The repertoire holds around 200,000 clones, with around 80% as singletons. This entry belongs to a study of blood T cell repertoires in COVID-19. Study details: Both acute and convalescent COVID-19 samples were obtained from the United States, Italy and Spain. PBMCs, B-cell-depleted T cells, or T cells were the source of the cDNA or gDNA that made up the material.

This CDR3 comprises 13 residues. The germline V gene has CDR1 MDHEN and CDR2 SYDVKM. Trimming cost V 6 bases and J 6 bases; bases outside gene matches: 2. The chain recombines TRBV28 with TRBJ1-4, with 9 bases lining up with TRBD1. This sequence was found in an elderly woman with active or convalescent COVID-19. Sequencing was carried out using peripheral blood. The CDR3 nucleotides are TGTGCCAGCAGGGACAGGGGTTATGAAAAACTGTTTTTT. It is translated as CASRDRGYEKLFF.